A selection of T cell receptor beta chains follows, all from one sample in a study of T cell responses to AZD1222 COVID-19 vaccine. The table came from immunoSEQ multiplex PCR; TCRdb's copy has only in-frame clones and leaves some out. The data contain tens of thousands of clones, 80% of them seen just once; the ten biggest clones take up about 50%. Sample: peripheral blood, taken 28 days after the second AZD1222 dose. The receptor source for this set is an adult who received the AZD1222 COVID-19 vaccine. The CDR3 runs from the conserved cysteine through the conserved F or W. The order of the fields is D gene, J gene, V gene, clone size, CDR3 protein. A D gene is named only where the DNA matches it firmly. Clone size is shown for a subset of rows, as once, few, many or a class of expanded clone.

D: TRBD1; J: TRBJ2-7; V: TRBV7-3; size: .; CDR3: CAGSYDRANEQYF
D: TRBD2; J: TRBJ2-7; V: TRBV18; size: .; CDR3: CASSYAGTNTYEQYF
D: .; J: TRBJ1-5; V: TRBV7-2; size: .; CDR3: CASSHSPAVSNQPQHF
D: .; J: TRBJ2-5; V: TRBV27; size: .; CDR3: CASSLEGVETQYF
D: TRBD1; J: TRBJ1-1; V: TRBV28; size: .; CDR3: CASSAGQGHTGTEAFF
D: .; J: TRBJ1-1; V: TRBV27; size: .; CDR3: CASRQGWMNTEAFF
D: .; J: TRBJ1-1; V: TRBV5-1; size: .; CDR3: CASSPDGRENTEAFF
D: .; J: TRBJ1-2; V: TRBV5-4; size: .; CDR3: CASSLAGVGGYTF
D: .; J: TRBJ2-5; V: TRBV7-9; size: .; CDR3: CASRVTSAETQYF
D: TRBD1; J: TRBJ2-5; V: TRBV18; size: .; CDR3: CASSAYRGTEGETQYF
D: TRBD2; J: TRBJ2-2; V: TRBV27; size: .; CDR3: CASSPRGSTPIHYRELFF
D: TRBD1; J: TRBJ2-5; V: TRBV6-5; size: .; CDR3: CASSYGRGRLETQYF
D: .; J: TRBJ1-3; V: TRBV28; size: few; CDR3: CASRAPPSGNTIYF
D: .; J: TRBJ2-3; V: TRBV24-1; size: .; CDR3: CATRGLLTDTQYF
D: .; J: TRBJ2-3; V: TRBV3-1/TRBV3-2; size: .; CDR3: CASSPAGPDTQYF
D: .; J: TRBJ2-7; V: TRBV5-1; size: .; CDR3: CASSTRDGVFVQYF
D: TRBD2; J: TRBJ2-5; V: TRBV7-2; size: .; CDR3: CASSLSAGALQETQYF
D: .; J: TRBJ2-7; V: TRBV9; size: few; CDR3: CASSAQAGYEQYF
D: .; J: TRBJ1-1; V: TRBV7-2; size: .; CDR3: CASSLVAGAGVGAFF
D: .; J: TRBJ2-5; V: TRBV5-1; size: .; CDR3: CASSLGQDQETQYF
D: TRBD1; J: TRBJ2-2; V: TRBV2; size: few; CDR3: CASSVQGAGELFF
D: TRBD2; J: TRBJ2-3; V: TRBV27; size: .; CDR3: CASSGLAGGEDTQYF
D: TRBD1; J: TRBJ1-1; V: TRBV3-1/TRBV3-2; size: .; CDR3: CASSPTLTRGTEAFF
D: TRBD1; J: TRBJ1-1; V: TRBV18; size: .; CDR3: CASSPGTDRGSEAFF
D: .; J: TRBJ2-5; V: TRBV28; size: .; CDR3: CAIARGTEKETQYF
D: .; J: TRBJ1-2; V: TRBV27; size: .; CDR3: CASSLTGNYGYTF
D: TRBD2; J: TRBJ2-3; V: TRBV28; size: .; CDR3: CASSPLGSGGAADTQYF